The sequence of this T cell receptor beta chain was determined in a study of CD8+CD57+ T cells in acquired aplastic anemia. Overall study: When averaged, DNA from sorted CD4+ and CD8+ cells came to approximately 3 ug.

This clonotype occurred many times. The antigen remains undetermined. The germline V gene encodes CDR1 SNHLY and CDR2 FYNNEI. The CDR3 is 13 amino acids. Trimming took off 7 bases at V and 2 bases at J, with 11 bases between the two ends. CDR3 and TCR beta VDJ profiling relied on a genomic DNA template. One entry per CDR3 protein results from TCRdb running MiXCR on the reads. The sample shows hundreds of thousands of distinct CDR3 sequences, 45% to 50% of them seen only once. General study points: Patients and controls had CD8+ Simpson's diversity values that were not significantly distinct.

The sequenced patients had an expansion of CD8+CD57+ cells seen by flow cytometry. The cohort consisted entirely of patients having severe acquired aplastic anemia. At blood sampling, none of the patients had yet received therapy. The receptor was isolated from a human donor with aplastic anemia. The gene calls are TRBV2 and TRBJ2-5, with D tentatively TRBD2 (6 bases). Sequenced sample: sorted CD4+, CD8+, or CD8+CD57+ T cells (not recorded which) from PBMCs. The CDR3 nucleotides are TGTGCCAGCACCTTAGCGGTACAAGAGACCCAGTACTTC. This codes for CASTLAVQETQYF.